Listed below are T cell receptor beta chains from one sample, sequenced in a study of CD8 T cells in Susac syndrome. TCRdb called the immunoSEQ multiplex PCR reads again in MiXCR, with one record for every CDR3 protein. The top ten hold approximately 0.12% of the sample, which has roughly 110,000 distinct CDR3 sequences, roughly 90% seen once. Sequencing was done on a sample of CD8+ T cells from PBMCs. The receptors derive from a human donor in good health. The CDR3 runs from the conserved cysteine through the conserved F or W. The D gene is left open where the match is weak. Only some rows state a clone size, as once, few, many or a class for expanded clones.

j_call v_call d_call clone_size cdr3_nt cdr3_aa
TRBJ2-2 TRBV6-5 TRBD2 . TGTGCCAGCAGTTACTCGAGTAGCGGGGCCTACACCGGGGAGCTGTTTTTT CASSYSSSGAYTGELFF
TRBJ1-5 TRBV23-1 TRBD1 . TGCGCCAGCGTAGGAAAAACGGGACAGGGATGTGATCAGCCCCAGCATTTT CASVGKTGQGCDQPQHF
TRBJ2-3 TRBV19 . . TGTGCCAGTACCGAAGTAATACACCGCGCTGGCGATACGCAGTATTTT CASTEVIHRAGDTQYF
TRBJ1-2 TRBV7-9 . . TGTGCCAGCACTCGGCCCCCGAGGAACTATGGCTACACCTTC CASTRPPRNYGYTF
TRBJ1-1 TRBV29-1 . once TGCAGCGTTCTCAAGCCGCCCTCGAACACTGAAGCTTTCTTT CSVLKPPSNTEAFF
TRBJ2-7 TRBV7-2 TRBD2 . TGTGCCAGCAGCTCCGCGGGGGGCCTTGACGAGCAGTACTTC CASSSAGGLDEQYF
TRBJ2-3 TRBV18 . . TGTGCCAGCTCACCCGACTTCACAGATACGCAGTATTTT CASSPDFTDTQYF
TRBJ1-1 TRBV28 . . TGTGCCAGTTTTCAGGGTTGGACTGAAGCTTTCTTT CASFQGWTEAFF
TRBJ2-5 TRBV10-3 TRBD2 . TGTGCCACCGGACACGGGACTAGCGGAGGGGAGGAGACCCAGTACTTC CATGHGTSGGEETQYF
TRBJ2-7 TRBV7-2 . . TGTGCCAGCAGCCTAATGTCTTACGAGCAGTACTTC CASSLMSYEQYF
TRBJ2-3 TRBV4-3 . . TGCGCCAGCAGCCAAGAAGCGACCACACCCAGTACGCAGTATTTT CASSQEATTPSTQYF
TRBJ2-3 TRBV13 . . TGTGCCAGCAGCGTTAGAGGCACAGATACGCAGTATTTT CASSVRGTDTQYF
TRBJ2-2 TRBV7-2 . . TGTGCCAGCAGCTTGGTCGGGACCAGGGGGAACACCGGGGAGCTGTTTTTT CASSLVGTRGNTGELFF
TRBJ1-1 TRBV6-2/TRBV6-3 . . TGTGCCAGCAGTTACTCGCAGACTCAGACTTTCTTT CASSYSQTQTFF
TRBJ2-1 TRBV5-4 TRBD2 once TGTGCCAGCAGCTTAGCGGGAGGCCCATCCTACAATGAGCAGTTCTTC CASSLAGGPSYNEQFF
TRBJ2-5 TRBV11-2 . . TGTGCCAGCAGCTTGTCCCCCTCCCAGAAGTCTTACTTC CASSLSPSQKSYF
TRBJ2-5 TRBV12-3/TRBV12-4 TRBD1 . TGTGCCAGCAGTTTAGTTGAGAGTCAGGCAGGGGGAGACTTC CASSLVESQAGGDF
TRBJ1-6 TRBV6-5 TRBD1 . TGTGCCAGCAGTTCCACAGGGGCCGATAATTCACCCCTCCACTTT CASSSTGADNSPLHF
TRBJ1-6 TRBV6-6 . once TGTGCCAGCAGCAGTGTGGGCGGTGATTCACCCCTCCACTTT CASSSVGGDSPLHF
TRBJ2-6 TRBV19 . once TGTGCCAGTAGTATTCAGGCCGCTGGGGCCAACGTCCTGACTTTC CASSIQAAGANVLTF
TRBJ2-1 TRBV3-1 TRBD2 . TGTGCCAGCAGCCAAGGCGGCCGGGGAGGGAATGAGCAGTTCTTC CASSQGGRGGNEQFF
TRBJ2-7 TRBV23-1 . . TGCGCCAGCAGTCAATCAGGACAGTGTACTTCCTACGAGCAGTACTTC CASSQSGQCTSYEQYF
TRBJ1-4 TRBV19 . . TGTGCCAGTAGGACAGAACTAGCAACTAATGAAAAACTGTTTTTT CASRTELATNEKLFF
TRBJ2-1 TRBV2 . . TGTGCCAGCAGTGAAGCGCTTCAGGGGTCCGGATTCTTC CASSEALQGSGFF
TRBJ2-2 TRBV4-2 TRBD2 . TGTGCCAGCAGCCAAGGAAGGAAAACGGGGCAGGGACTAGGAGCCGGGGAGCTGTTTTTT CASSQGRKTGQGLGAGELFF